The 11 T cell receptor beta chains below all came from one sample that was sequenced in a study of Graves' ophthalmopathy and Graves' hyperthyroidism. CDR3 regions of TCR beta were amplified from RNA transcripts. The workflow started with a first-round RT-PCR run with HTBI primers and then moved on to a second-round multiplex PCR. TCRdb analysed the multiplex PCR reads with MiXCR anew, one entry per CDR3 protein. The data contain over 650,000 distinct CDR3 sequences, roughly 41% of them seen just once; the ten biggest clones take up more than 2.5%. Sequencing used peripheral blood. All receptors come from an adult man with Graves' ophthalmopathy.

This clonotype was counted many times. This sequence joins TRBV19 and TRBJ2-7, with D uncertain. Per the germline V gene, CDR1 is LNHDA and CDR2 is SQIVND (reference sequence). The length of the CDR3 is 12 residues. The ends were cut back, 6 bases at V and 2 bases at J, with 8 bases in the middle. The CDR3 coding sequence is TGTGCCAGTAGGACGGAAACCTACGAGCAGTACTTC. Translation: CASRTETYEQYF. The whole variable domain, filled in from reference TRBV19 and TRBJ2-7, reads DGGITQSPKYLFRKEGQNVTLSCEQNLNHDAMYWYRQDPGQGLRLIYYSQIVNDFQKGDIAEGYSVSREKKESFPLTVTSAQKNPTAFYLCASRTETYEQYFGPGTRLTVT.

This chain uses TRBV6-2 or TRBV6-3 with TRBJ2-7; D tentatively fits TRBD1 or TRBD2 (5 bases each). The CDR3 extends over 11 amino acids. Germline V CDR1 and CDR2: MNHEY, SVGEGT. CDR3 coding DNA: TGTGTGGTGGGACGGCTCTACGAGCAGTACTTC. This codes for CVVGRLYEQYF.

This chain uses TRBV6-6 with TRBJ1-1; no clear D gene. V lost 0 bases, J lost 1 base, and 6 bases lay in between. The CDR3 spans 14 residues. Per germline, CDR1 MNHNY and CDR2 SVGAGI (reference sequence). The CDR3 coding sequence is TGTGCCAGCAGTTACTCGAACGGGAACACTGAAGCTTTCTTT. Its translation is CASSYSNGNTEAFF.

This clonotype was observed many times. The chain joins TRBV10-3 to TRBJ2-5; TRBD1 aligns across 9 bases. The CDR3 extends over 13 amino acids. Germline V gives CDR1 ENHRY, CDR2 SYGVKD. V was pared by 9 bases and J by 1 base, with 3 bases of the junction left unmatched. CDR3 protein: CAIGQGFQETQYF. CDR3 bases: TGTGCCATAGGACAGGGGTTCCAAGAGACCCAGTACTTC.

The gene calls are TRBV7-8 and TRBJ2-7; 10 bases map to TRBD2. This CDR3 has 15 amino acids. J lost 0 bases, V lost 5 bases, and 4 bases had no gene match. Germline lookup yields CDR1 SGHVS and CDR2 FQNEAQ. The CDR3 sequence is CASSDGTSVSYEQYF. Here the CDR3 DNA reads TGTGCCAGCAGCGACGGGACTAGCGTCTCCTACGAGCAGTACTTC.

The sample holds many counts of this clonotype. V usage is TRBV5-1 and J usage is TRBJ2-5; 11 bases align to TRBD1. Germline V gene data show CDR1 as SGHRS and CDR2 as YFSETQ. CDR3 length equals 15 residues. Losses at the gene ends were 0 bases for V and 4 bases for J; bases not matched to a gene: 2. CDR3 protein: CASSLGTGGGETQYF. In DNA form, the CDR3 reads TGCGCCAGCAGCTTGGGGACAGGGGGCGGAGAGACCCAGTACTTC.

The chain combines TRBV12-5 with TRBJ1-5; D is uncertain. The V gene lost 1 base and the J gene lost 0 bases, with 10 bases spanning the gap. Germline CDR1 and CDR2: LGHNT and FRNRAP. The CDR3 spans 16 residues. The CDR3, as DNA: TGTGCTAGTGGTTTGGGTGGATCTAATAGCAATCAGCCCCAGCATTTT. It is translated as CASGLGGSNSNQPQHF. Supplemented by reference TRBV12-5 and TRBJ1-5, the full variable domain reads DARVTQTPRHKVTEMGQEVTMRCQPILGHNTVFWYRQTMMQGLELLAYFRNRAPLDDSGMPKDRFSAEMPDATLATLKIQPSEPRDSAVYFCASGLGGSNSNQPQHFGDGTRLSIL.

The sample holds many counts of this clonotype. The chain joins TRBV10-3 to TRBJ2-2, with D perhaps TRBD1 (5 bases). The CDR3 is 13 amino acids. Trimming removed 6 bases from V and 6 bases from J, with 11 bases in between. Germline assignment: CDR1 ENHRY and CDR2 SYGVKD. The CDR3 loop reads CAIRGRVAGELFF. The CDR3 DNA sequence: TGTGCCATCAGGGGCAGGGTTGCCGGGGAGCTGTTTTTT.

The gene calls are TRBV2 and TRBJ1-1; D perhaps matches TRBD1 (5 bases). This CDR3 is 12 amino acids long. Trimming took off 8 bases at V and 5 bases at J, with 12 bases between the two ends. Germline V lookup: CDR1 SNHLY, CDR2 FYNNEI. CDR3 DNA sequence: TGTGCCAGCCCAATGGGGGGGACTGAAGCTTTCTTT. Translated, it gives CASPMGGTEAFF.

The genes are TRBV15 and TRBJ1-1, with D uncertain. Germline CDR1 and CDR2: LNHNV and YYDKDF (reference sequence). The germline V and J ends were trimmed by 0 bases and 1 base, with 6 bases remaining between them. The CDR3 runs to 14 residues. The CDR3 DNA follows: TGTGCCACCAGCAGAGATGGCGCGAACACTGAAGCTTTCTTT. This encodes CATSRDGANTEAFF. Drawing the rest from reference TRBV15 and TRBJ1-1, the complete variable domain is DAMVIQNPRYQVTQFGKPVTLSCSQTLNHNVMYWYQQKSSQAPKLLFHYYDKDFNNEADTPDNFQSRRPNTSFCFLDIRSPGLGDTAMYLCATSRDGANTEAFFGQGTRLTVV.

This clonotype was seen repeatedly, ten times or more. CDR3 bases: TGTGCCAGCAGCGTGGACAGCTTTAACTATGGCTACACCTTC. Translation: CASSVDSFNYGYTF. The chain carries TRBV5-4 and TRBJ1-2; TRBD1 is a possible D gene (6 bases). Trimming pared 4 bases from V and 1 base from J, leaving 11 bases between. CDR1 SGHNT and CDR2 YYREEE come from the germline V gene (reference sequence). This CDR3 is 14 amino acids long.